This T cell receptor beta chain came from a study of cytomegalovirus exposure and HLA in healthy donors. It was healthy bone marrow donors who served as donors. Trimming left V 4 bases short and J 3 bases short, with 15 bases between. CDR1 is MGHRA and CDR2 is YSYEKL in the germline V gene. The CDR3 runs 15 residues. With 60 Vbeta and 13 Jbeta primers, the PCR was carried out. Produced via immunoSEQ multiplex PCR; TCRdb's table is partial and in-frame only. The profile shows some 97,000 clones, roughly 77% of them singletons. What was sequenced was PBMCs. The TCR originated in a woman aged 45-65 years in good health and CMV-seropositive. The chain uses TRBV4-1 and TRBJ1-2, with D perhaps matching TRBD1 (5 bases). The CDR3: CASSPDTSRHYGYTF. Written as DNA, the CDR3 is TGCGCCAGCAGCCCGGACACTTCCAGGCACTATGGCTACACCTTC.